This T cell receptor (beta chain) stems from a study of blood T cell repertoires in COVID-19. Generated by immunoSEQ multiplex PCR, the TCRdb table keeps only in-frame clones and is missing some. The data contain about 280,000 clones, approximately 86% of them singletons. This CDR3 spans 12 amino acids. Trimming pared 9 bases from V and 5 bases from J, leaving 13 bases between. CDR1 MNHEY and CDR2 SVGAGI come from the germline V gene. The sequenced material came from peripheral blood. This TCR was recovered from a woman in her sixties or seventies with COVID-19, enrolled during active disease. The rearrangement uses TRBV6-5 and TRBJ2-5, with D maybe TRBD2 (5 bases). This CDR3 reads CASGLPRETQYF. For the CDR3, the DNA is TGTGCCAGTGGACTCCCCCGGGAGACCCAGTACTTC.